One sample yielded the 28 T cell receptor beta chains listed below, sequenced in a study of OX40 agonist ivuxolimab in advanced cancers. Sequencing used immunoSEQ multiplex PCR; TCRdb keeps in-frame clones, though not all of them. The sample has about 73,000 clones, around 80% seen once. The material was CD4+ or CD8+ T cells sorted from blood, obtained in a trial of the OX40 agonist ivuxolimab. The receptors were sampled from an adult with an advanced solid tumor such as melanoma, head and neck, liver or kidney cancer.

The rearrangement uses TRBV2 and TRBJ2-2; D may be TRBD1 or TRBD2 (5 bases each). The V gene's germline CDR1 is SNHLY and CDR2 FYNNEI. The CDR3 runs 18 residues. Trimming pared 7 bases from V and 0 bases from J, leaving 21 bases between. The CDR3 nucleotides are TGTGCCAGCATTGAGGGGAAGGACCTTTTCCCGAACACCGGGGAGCTGTTTTTT. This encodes CASIEGKDLFPNTGELFF.

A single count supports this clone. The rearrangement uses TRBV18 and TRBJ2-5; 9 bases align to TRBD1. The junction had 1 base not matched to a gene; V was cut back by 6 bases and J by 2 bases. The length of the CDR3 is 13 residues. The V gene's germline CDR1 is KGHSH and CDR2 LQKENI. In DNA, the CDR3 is TGTGCCAGCTCGGGACAGGGTCAAGAGACCCAGTACTTC. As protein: CASSGQGQETQYF.

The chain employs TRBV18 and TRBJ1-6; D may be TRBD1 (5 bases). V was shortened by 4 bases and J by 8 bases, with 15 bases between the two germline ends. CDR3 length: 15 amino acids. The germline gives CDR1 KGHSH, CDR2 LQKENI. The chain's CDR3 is CASSLPPGPHSPLHF. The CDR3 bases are TGTGCCAGCTCACTACCACCGGGGCCCCATTCACCCCTCCACTTT.

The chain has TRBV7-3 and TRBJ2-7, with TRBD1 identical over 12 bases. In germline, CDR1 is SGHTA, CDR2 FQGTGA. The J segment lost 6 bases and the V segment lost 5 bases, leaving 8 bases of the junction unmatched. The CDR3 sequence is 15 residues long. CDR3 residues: CASSLTGTGGSEQYF. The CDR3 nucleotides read TGTGCCAGCAGCCTCACCGGGACAGGGGGCTCCGAGCAGTACTTC.

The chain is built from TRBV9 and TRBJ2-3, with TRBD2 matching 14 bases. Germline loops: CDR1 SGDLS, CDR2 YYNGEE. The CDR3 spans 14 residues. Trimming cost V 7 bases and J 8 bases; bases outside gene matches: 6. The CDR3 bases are TGTGCCAGCGGGACTAGCGGGAGTTTGGGTACGCAGTATTTT. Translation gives CASGTSGSLGTQYF.

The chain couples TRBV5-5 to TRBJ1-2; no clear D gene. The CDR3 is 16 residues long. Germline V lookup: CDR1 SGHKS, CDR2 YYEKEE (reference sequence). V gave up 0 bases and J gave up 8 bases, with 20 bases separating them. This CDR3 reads CASSLGSPNSPGGYTF. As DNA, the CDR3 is TGTGCCAGCAGCTTGGGGAGTCCTAATTCTCCGGGGGGCTACACCTTC.

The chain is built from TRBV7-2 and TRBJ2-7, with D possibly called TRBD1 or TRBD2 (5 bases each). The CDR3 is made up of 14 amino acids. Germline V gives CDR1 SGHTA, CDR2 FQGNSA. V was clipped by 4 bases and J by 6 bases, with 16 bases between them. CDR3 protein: CASSSGTLMGEQYF. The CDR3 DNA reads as TGTGCCAGCAGCTCGGGGACCCTAATGGGCGAGCAGTACTTC.

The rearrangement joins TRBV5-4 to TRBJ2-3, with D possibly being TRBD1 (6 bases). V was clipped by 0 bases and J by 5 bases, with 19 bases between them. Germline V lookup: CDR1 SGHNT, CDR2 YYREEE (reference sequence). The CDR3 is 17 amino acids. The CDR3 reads CASSLAWRQGPQDTQYF. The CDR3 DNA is TGTGCCAGCAGCTTGGCCTGGCGGCAGGGGCCACAAGATACGCAGTATTTT.

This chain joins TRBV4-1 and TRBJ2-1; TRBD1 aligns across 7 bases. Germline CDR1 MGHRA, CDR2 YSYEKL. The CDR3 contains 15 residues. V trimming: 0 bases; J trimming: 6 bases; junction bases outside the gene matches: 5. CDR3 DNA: TGCGCCAGCAGCCAAGACTGGGACAGAGGCAATGAGCAGTTCTTC. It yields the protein CASSQDWDRGNEQFF.

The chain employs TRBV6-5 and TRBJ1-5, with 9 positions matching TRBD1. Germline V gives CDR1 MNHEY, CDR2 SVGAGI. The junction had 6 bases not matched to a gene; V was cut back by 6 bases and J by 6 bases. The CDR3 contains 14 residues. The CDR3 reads CASRPTGGGQPQHF. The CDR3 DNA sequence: TGTGCCAGCAGGCCCACAGGGGGCGGTCAGCCCCAGCATTTT.

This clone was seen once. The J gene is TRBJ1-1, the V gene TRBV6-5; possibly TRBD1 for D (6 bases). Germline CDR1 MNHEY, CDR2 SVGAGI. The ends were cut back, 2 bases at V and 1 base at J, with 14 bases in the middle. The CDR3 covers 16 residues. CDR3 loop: CASSYKGGGRNTEAFF. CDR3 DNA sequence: TGTGCCAGCAGTTACAAGGGGGGAGGGAGGAACACTGAAGCTTTCTTT.

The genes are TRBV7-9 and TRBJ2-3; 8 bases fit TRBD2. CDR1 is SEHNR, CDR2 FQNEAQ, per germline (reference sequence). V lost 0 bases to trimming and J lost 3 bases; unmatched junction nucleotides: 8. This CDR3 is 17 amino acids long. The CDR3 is CASSLARVGTRTDTQYF. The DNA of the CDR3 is TGTGCCAGCAGCTTAGCGCGTGTCGGGACTAGGACAGATACGCAGTATTTT.

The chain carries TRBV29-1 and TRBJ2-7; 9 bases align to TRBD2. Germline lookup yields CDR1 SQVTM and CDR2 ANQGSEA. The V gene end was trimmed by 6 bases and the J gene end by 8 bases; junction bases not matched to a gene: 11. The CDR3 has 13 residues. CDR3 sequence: CSVAGGAGFQQYF. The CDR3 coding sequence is TGCAGCGTGGCGGGAGGGGCGGGGTTCCAGCAGTACTTC.

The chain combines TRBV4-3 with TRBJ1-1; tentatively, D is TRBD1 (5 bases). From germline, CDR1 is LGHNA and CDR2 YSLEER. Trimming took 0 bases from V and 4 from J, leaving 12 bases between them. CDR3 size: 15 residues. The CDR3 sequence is CASSQDFSGITEAFF. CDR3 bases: TGCGCCAGCAGCCAAGATTTTTCAGGGATCACTGAAGCTTTCTTT.

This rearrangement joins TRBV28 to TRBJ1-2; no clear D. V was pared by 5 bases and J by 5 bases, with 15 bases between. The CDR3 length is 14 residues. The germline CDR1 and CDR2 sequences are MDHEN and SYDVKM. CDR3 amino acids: CASSQKGSAYGYTF. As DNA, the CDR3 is TGTGCCAGCAGTCAGAAGGGATCGGCTTATGGCTACACCTTC.

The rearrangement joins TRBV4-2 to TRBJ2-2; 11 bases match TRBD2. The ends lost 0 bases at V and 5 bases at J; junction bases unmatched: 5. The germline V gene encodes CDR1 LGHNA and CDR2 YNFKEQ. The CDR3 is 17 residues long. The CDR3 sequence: CASSQDISGGVTGELFF. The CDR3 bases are TGTGCCAGCAGCCAAGACATTAGCGGGGGGGTAACCGGGGAGCTGTTTTTT.

CDR3 residues: CASSEGYRETGELFF. Here the CDR3 DNA reads TGTGCCAGCAGTGAAGGCTACAGGGAAACCGGGGAGCTGTTTTTT. This chain joins TRBV6-1 and TRBJ2-2, with a weak D call TRBD1 (6 bases). Trimming stripped 1 base from V and 5 bases from J, with 11 bases between. The CDR3 runs to 15 residues. Germline V lookup: CDR1 MNHNS, CDR2 SASEGT.

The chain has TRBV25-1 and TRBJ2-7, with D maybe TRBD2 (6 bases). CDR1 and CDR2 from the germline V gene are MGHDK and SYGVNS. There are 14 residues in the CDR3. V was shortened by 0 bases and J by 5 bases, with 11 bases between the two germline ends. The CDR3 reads CASSEYMGGDEQYF. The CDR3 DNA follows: TGTGCCAGCAGTGAATATATGGGGGGAGACGAGCAGTACTTC.

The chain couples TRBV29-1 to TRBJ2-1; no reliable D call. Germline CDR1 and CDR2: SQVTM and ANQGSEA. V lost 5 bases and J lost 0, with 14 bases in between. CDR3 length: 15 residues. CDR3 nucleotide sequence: TGCAGCGTTCCCAGATCCCCGAGCTCCTACAATGAGCAGTTCTTC. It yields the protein CSVPRSPSSYNEQFF.

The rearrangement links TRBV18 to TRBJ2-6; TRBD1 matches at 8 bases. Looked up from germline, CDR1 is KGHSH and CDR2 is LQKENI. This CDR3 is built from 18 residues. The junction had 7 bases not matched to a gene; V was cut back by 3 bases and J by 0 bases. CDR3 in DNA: TGTGCCAGCTCACCTACCGGGACAGGCCTCTCTGGGGCCAACGTCCTGACTTTC. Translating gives CASSPTGTGLSGANVLTF.

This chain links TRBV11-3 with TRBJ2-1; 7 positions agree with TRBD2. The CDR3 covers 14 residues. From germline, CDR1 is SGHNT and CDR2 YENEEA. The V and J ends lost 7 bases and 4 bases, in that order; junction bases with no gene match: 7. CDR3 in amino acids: CASKGTTGYNEQFF. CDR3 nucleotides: TGTGCCAGCAAAGGGACTACGGGTTACAATGAGCAGTTCTTC.

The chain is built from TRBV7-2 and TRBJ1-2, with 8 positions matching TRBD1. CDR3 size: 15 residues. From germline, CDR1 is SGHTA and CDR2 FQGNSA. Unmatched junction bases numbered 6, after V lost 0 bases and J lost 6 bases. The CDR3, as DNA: TGTGCCAGCAGCTTAGCGGCACAGGGGGGTGATGGCTACACCTTC. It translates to CASSLAAQGGDGYTF.

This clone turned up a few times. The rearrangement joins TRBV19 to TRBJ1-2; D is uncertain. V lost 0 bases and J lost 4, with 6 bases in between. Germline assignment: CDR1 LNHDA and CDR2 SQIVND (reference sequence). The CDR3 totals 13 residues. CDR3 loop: CASSIDGSYGYTF. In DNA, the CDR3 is TGTGCCAGTAGTATAGATGGCAGCTATGGCTACACCTTC.

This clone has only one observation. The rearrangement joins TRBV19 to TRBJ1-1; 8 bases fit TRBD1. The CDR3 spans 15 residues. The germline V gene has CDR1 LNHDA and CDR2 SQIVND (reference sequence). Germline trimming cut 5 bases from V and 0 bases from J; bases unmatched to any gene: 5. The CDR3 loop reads CASSDRGLMNTEAFF. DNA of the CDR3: TGTGCCAGTAGTGACAGGGGCCTCATGAACACTGAAGCTTTCTTT.

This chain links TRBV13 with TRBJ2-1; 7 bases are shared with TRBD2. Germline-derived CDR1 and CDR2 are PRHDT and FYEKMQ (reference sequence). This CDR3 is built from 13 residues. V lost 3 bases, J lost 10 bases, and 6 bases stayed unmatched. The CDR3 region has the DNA TGTGCCAGCAGCTTCGGGGCGGGAGACGAGCAGTTCTTC. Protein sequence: CASSFGAGDEQFF.

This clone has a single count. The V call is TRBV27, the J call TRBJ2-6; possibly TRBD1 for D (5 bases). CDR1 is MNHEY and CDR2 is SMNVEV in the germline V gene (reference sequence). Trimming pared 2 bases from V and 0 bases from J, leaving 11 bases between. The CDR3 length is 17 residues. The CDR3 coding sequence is TGTGCCAGCAGTTTAGGGGCAGCGAGCTCTGGGGCCAACGTCCTGACTTTC. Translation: CASSLGAASSGANVLTF.

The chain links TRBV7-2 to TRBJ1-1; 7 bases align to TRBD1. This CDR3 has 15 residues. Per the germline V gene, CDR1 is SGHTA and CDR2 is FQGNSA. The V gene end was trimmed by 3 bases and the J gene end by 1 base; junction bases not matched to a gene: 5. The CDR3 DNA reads TGTGCCAGCAGCTTTAGGGGGCTGTCGAACACTGAAGCTTTCTTT. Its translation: CASSFRGLSNTEAFF.

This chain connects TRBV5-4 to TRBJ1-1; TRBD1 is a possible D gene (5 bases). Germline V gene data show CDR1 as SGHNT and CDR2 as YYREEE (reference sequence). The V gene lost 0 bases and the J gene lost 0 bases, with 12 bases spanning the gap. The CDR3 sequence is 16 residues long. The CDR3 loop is CASSLVAGSVNTEAFF. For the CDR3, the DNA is TGTGCCAGCAGCTTGGTCGCAGGGTCCGTGAACACTGAAGCTTTCTTT.